A single sample gave rise to the 25 T cell receptor beta chains below, sequenced in a study of cytomegalovirus exposure and HLA in healthy donors. Both 60 Vbeta primers and 13 Jbeta primers went into the PCR. Measured with immunoSEQ multiplex PCR; TCRdb has only the in-frame clones, and not every one. The profile covers 150,000 to 200,000 clones, with about 80% appearing a single time and about 4.3% taken by the ten largest. Input material: PBMCs. These receptors were obtained from a man aged 30 to 39 in good health and CMV-seronegative.

V is TRBV28 and J is TRBJ2-1, with D possibly matching TRBD2 (5 bases). The germline CDR1 and CDR2 sequences are MDHEN and SYDVKM. The length of the CDR3 is 10 residues. V was shortened by 8 bases and J by 9 bases, with 8 bases between the two germline ends. The CDR3 DNA reads as TGTGCCAGCGGACTCGGTGAGCAGTTCTTC. It encodes CASGLGEQFF. Supplemented by reference TRBV28 and TRBJ2-1, the full variable domain reads DVKVTQSSRYLVKRTGEKVFLECVQDMDHENMFWYRQDPGLGLRLIYFSYDVKMKEKGDIPEGYSVSREKKERFSLILESASTNQTSMYLCASGLGEQFFGPGTRLTVL.

The genes are TRBV7-2 and TRBJ1-6; TRBD1 agrees at 7 bases. Germline CDR1 is SGHTA and CDR2 is FQGNSA. With V trimmed by 5 bases and J by 6 bases, 1 base remained unmatched. The CDR3 loop spans 13 amino acids. This chain's CDR3 is CASSRDSNSPLHF. CDR3 nucleotides: TGTGCCAGCAGCCGGGACAGTAATTCACCCCTCCACTTT.

A note on this clone: A junction end diverges from the germline sequence, so it may reflect a read error. The chain joins TRBV19 to TRBJ1-1; D perhaps matches TRBD1 (5 bases). The length of the CDR3 is 13 residues. Germline loops: CDR1 LNHDA, CDR2 SQIVND (reference sequence). CDR3 in DNA: TGTGCCAGTAGTAGGGGCAGGAACACTGAAGCTTCCTTT. Encoded protein: CASSRGRNTEASF.

This chain uses TRBV6-6 with TRBJ1-1; perhaps TRBD1 as D (5 bases). Germline CDR1 MNHNY, CDR2 SVGAGI (reference sequence). This CDR3 contains 15 residues. With 5 bases removed from V and 3 bases from J, the gap between germline ends came to 16 bases. CDR3 amino acids: CASSGRGEDDTEAFF. CDR3 sequence (DNA): TGTGCCAGCAGTGGGCGGGGGGAGGATGACACTGAAGCTTTCTTT.

This clone was detected once. The chain uses TRBV19 and TRBJ1-1; 7 positions agree with TRBD1. Germline CDR1 is LNHDA and CDR2 is SQIVND (reference sequence). V lost 7 bases and J lost 1; bases outside the gene matches: 6. This CDR3 has 14 residues. CDR3 protein: CASTPGQTNTEAFF. For the CDR3, the DNA is TGTGCCAGTACCCCGGGACAGACGAACACTGAAGCTTTCTTT.

The chain recombines TRBV5-1 with TRBJ2-1; 8 nucleotides agree with TRBD1. The germline CDR1 and CDR2 sequences are SGHRS and YFSETQ. The length of the CDR3 is 15 residues. The J segment lost 9 bases and the V segment lost 4 bases, leaving 12 bases of the junction unmatched. CDR3 bases: TGCGCCAGCAGCCTGGACAGGGAAGTTTTCGGTGAGCAGTTCTTC. Amino acid sequence: CASSLDREVFGEQFF.

The CDR3 loop is CASSEDLAGLGQPQHF. The CDR3 DNA reads TGTGCCAGCAGTGAAGATCTTGCGGGATTGGGTCAGCCCCAGCATTTT. The rearrangement uses TRBV2 and TRBJ1-5; D is ambiguous. The CDR3 has 16 residues. V lost 1 base to trimming and J lost 6 bases, with 16 bases between them. Germline CDR1 is SNHLY and CDR2 is FYNNEI. Based on the CDR3 plus reference TRBV2 and TRBJ1-5, the full variable domain is EPEVTQTPSHQVTQMGQEVILRCVPISNHLYFYWYRQILGQKVEFLVSFYNNEISEKSEIFDDQFSVERPDGSNFTLKIRSTKLEDSAMYFCASSEDLAGLGQPQHFGDGTRLSIL.

There are a few counts of this clone. The rearrangement uses TRBV4-3 and TRBJ1-1, with TRBD1 identical over 7 bases. Losses at the gene ends were 0 bases for V and 1 base for J; bases not matched to a gene: 20. CDR3 length: 21 residues. Looked up from germline, CDR1 is LGHNA and CDR2 is YSLEER. In nucleotides, the CDR3 is TGCGCCAGCAGCCAAGATATCCCCCGGACAGGCGGGATCGTTAGGAACACTGAAGCTTTCTTT. This translates into CASSQDIPRTGGIVRNTEAFF.

The chain recombines TRBV5-1 with TRBJ1-2; 10 bases agree with TRBD1. V gave up 3 bases and J gave up 0 bases; unmatched junction bases: 11. The germline gives CDR1 SGHRS, CDR2 YFSETQ. This CDR3 has 18 residues. The CDR3 here is CASSSKSGQGISNYGYTF. In nucleotides, the CDR3 is TGCGCCAGCAGCTCAAAGTCGGGACAGGGGATCTCTAACTATGGCTACACCTTC.

As DNA, the CDR3 is TGTGCCAGCAGCCCACGGACAGGGGGCGCGGGAAAACTGTTTTTT. This encodes CASSPRTGGAGKLFF. V is TRBV7-8 and J is TRBJ1-4; TRBD1 agrees at 11 bases. Trimming at V came to 5 bases and at J to 10 bases, leaving 9 bases not matched to a gene. The CDR3 runs 15 residues. CDR1 is SGHVS and CDR2 is FQNEAQ in the germline V gene.

A remark on this clone: Because it lacks the conserved phenylalanine or tryptophan at the end, this CDR3 is likely a read error. The limits of the CDR3 on the DNA are not certain, so only TCRdb's listed CDR3 is given. The V call is TRBV6-6, the J call TRBJ1-2; the D call in the table, TRBD1, was not verified against the DNA. The CDR3 numbers 9 amino acids, ends counted. CDR1 and CDR2 from the germline V gene are MNHNY and SVGAGI (reference sequence). The CDR3: CAAPGDGTA.

The genes are TRBV11-1 and TRBJ1-4; 7 nucleotides align to TRBD1. Germline assignment: CDR1 SGHAT and CDR2 FQDESV (reference sequence). V lost 4 bases, J lost 7 bases, and 3 bases stayed unmatched. CDR3 length: 13 amino acids. The CDR3 DNA sequence: TGTGCCAGCAGCTCCCGGGACAGTGAAAAACTGTTTTTT. As protein: CASSSRDSEKLFF.

The V gene is TRBV5-5, the J gene TRBJ2-7; D perhaps matches TRBD1 (6 bases). The CDR3 sequence is 14 residues long. V lost 0 bases and J 2 bases, leaving 9 bases between the germline ends. Germline values: CDR1 SGHKS, CDR2 YYEKEE (reference sequence). As DNA, the CDR3 is TGTGCCAGCAGCTTGGGGGGGCAGGCCTACGAGCAGTACTTC. Its translation is CASSLGGQAYEQYF.

This chain links TRBV19 with TRBJ2-3; possibly TRBD1 for D (6 bases). Trimming shortened V by 5 bases and J by 7 bases, and 22 bases separated the two germline ends. This CDR3 spans 16 amino acids. The germline CDR1 and CDR2 sequences are LNHDA and SQIVND (reference sequence). The CDR3 sequence: CASSGRGGVGGHTQYF. DNA of the CDR3: TGTGCCAGTAGTGGGCGAGGGGGTGTAGGGGGTCATACGCAGTATTTT.

The gene calls are TRBV18 and TRBJ2-7; 7 bases map to TRBD2. From germline, CDR1 is KGHSH and CDR2 LQKENI. Unmatched junction bases numbered 12, after V lost 2 bases and J lost 5 bases. The CDR3 is 16 amino acids. CDR3 protein: CASSPVLGGSNHEQYF. The CDR3 region has the DNA TGTGCCAGCTCACCAGTGCTTGGCGGGAGTAACCACGAGCAGTACTTC.

This clone has just one count. This chain links TRBV19 with TRBJ2-3; D call uncertain. Germline CDR1 LNHDA, CDR2 SQIVND (reference sequence). This CDR3 spans 16 amino acids. The V gene lost 10 bases and the J gene lost 4 bases, with 24 bases spanning the gap. CDR3 sequence (DNA): TGTGCCAACCTGATCCCTCCCAAGGTTGGGCCAGATACGCAGTATTTT. This codes for CANLIPPKVGPDTQYF.

The chain joins TRBV21-1 to TRBJ1-1; TRBD1 is the table's D call and was not checked against the DNA. TRBV21-1 is labeled a pseudogene. The CDR3 covers 16 residues. CDR3 in DNA: TGTGCCAGCAAGTTCGGGACAGGGGGCCTCAAGTTTGAAGCTTTCTTT. Residues: CASKFGTGGLKFEAFF.

This clone was seen only a few times. V usage is TRBV6-1 and J usage is TRBJ1-1, with 8 nucleotides matching TRBD1. V lost 5 bases, J lost 1 base, and 6 bases stayed unmatched. Per germline, CDR1 MNHNS and CDR2 SASEGT. This CDR3 is 15 amino acids long. The CDR3: CASSSGQGENTEAFF. Here the CDR3 DNA reads TGTGCCAGCAGTAGTGGACAGGGTGAGAACACTGAAGCTTTCTTT.

The chain combines TRBV15 with TRBJ1-2, with D perhaps matching TRBD1 (5 bases). The CDR3 runs to 15 residues. V was cut by 4 bases and J by 7 bases, with 19 bases left in between. Germline V lookup: CDR1 LNHNV, CDR2 YYDKDF (reference sequence). The CDR3: CATSKPPEGAGGYTF. The CDR3 coding sequence is TGTGCCACCAGCAAGCCACCTGAAGGGGCAGGTGGCTACACCTTC. Variable domain in full (rest from reference TRBV15 and TRBJ1-2): DAMVIQNPRYQVTQFGKPVTLSCSQTLNHNVMYWYQQKSSQAPKLLFHYYDKDFNNEADTPDNFQSRRPNTSFCFLDIRSPGLGDTAMYLCATSKPPEGAGGYTFGSGTRLTVV.

V is TRBV5-6 and J is TRBJ2-3; D is perhaps TRBD1 (6 bases). Trimming cost V 1 base and J 1 base, with 10 bases left between them. CDR3 length: 15 residues. Germline loops: CDR1 SGHDT, CDR2 YYEEEE. The CDR3 coding sequence is TGTGCCAGCAGCTTGAGTAGACAGGGCACAGATACGCAGTATTTT. Its translation: CASSLSRQGTDTQYF.

The chain uses TRBV30 and TRBJ2-3; no reliable D call. CDR3 length: 11 amino acids. Germline V gene data show CDR1 as GTSNPN and CDR2 as SVGIG (reference sequence). V lost 5 bases and J lost 2, with 5 bases in between. The DNA of the CDR3 is TGTGCCTGGTACTCCACAGATACGCAGTATTTT. Translated, it gives CAWYSTDTQYF.

The chain has TRBV28 and TRBJ1-3; 7 bases map to TRBD1. Looked up from germline, CDR1 is MDHEN and CDR2 is SYDVKM. The CDR3 is 16 residues long. With V trimmed by 8 bases and J by 4 bases, 14 bases remained unmatched. CDR3 sequence: CASQKSGGLGGNTIYF. The CDR3 DNA reads as TGTGCCAGCCAAAAATCAGGGGGTCTTGGCGGAAACACCATATATTTT. The whole variable domain, filled in from reference TRBV28 and TRBJ1-3, reads DVKVTQSSRYLVKRTGEKVFLECVQDMDHENMFWYRQDPGLGLRLIYFSYDVKMKEKGDIPEGYSVSREKKERFSLILESASTNQTSMYLCASQKSGGLGGNTIYFGEGSWLTVV.

The V call is TRBV5-1, the J call TRBJ2-1; possible D gene TRBD2, 6 bases. From germline, CDR1 is SGHRS and CDR2 YFSETQ. The CDR3 is 18 residues long. V dropped 0 bases and J dropped 5 bases, with 21 bases sitting between them. CDR3 bases: TGCGCCAGCAGCTTGGCCGAGGTGGAGGGAAGACTTCACAATGAGCAGTTCTTC. It yields the protein CASSLAEVEGRLHNEQFF.

This chain uses TRBV7-2 with TRBJ2-7; 9 nucleotides agree with TRBD1. V shed 6 bases, J shed 0 bases, and the junction held 6 bases outside the gene matches. Germline assignment: CDR1 SGHTA and CDR2 FQGNSA. This CDR3 spans 15 amino acids. As DNA, the CDR3 is TGTGCCAGCAGGAAGGACAGGGGAGGCTCCTACGAGCAGTACTTC. Its translation is CASRKDRGGSYEQYF.

In nucleotides, the CDR3 is TGTGCCAGCAACTCTGGGACTGGGGACACAGATACGCAGTATTTT. Translating gives CASNSGTGDTDTQYF. This chain uses TRBV28 with TRBJ2-3, with a tentative D call TRBD2 (6 bases). V lost 7 bases and J lost 2, with 16 bases in between. Germline V gives CDR1 MDHEN, CDR2 SYDVKM. This CDR3 has 15 residues.